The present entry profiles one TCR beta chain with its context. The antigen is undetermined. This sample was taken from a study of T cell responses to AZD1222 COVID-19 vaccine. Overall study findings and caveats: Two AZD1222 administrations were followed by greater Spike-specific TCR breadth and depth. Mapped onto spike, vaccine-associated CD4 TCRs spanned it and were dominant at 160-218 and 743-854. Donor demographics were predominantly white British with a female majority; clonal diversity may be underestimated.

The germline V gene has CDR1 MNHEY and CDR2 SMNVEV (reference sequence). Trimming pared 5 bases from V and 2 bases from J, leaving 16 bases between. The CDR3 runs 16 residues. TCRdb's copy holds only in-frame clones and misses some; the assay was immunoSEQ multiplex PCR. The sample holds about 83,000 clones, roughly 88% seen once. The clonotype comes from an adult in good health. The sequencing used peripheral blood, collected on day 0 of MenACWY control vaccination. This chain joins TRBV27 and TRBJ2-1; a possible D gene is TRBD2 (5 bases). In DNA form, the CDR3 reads TGTGCCAGCAGTGCGACCAAGCGGATTCCCTACAATGAGCAGTTCTTC. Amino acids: CASSATKRIPYNEQFF.